The 9 T cell receptor beta chains in this list originate from one sample, sequenced in a study of beta chain features in type 1 diabetes (dated by TCRdb to the late 2010s). Libraries were built with the immunoSEQ multiplex PCR assay. The High Capacity cDNA Reverse Transcription Kit was used to reverse transcribe all of the isolated RNA, meaning that expressed TCRB transcripts were what got sequenced. In TCRdb, the immuneACCESS table is reduced to in-frame sequences with V and J assigned. These tables do not hold every clone; where another copy was compared, an unresolved V gene accounts for under half, and the others remain unexplained. A total of under 400,000 clones appear in this sample, around a fifth of them only once. Under 0.055% of the sample is taken by the ten largest. The material sequenced was naive CD4+ T cells from blood. This specimen's cell subset or site label, interpreted: true naive CD4+ T cells. These receptors originate from a woman aged 18-30 years in good health.

This rearrangement joins TRBV6-1 to TRBJ2-7, with D maybe TRBD1 (7 bases). This CDR3 spans 14 amino acids. The V end lost 4 bases, the J end lost 3 bases, and 13 bases lay between the germline ends. CDR1 and CDR2 (germline): MNHNS, SASEGT. CDR3 sequence: CASSGGDSRYEQYF. The CDR3 nucleotides are TGTGCCAGCAGTGGGGGGGACAGCCGCTACGAGCAGTACTTC.

V gene TRBV5-1 combines with J gene TRBJ1-3, with D possibly being TRBD1 (6 bases). The CDR3 runs 15 residues. The germline V gene encodes CDR1 SGHRS and CDR2 YFSETQ. V dropped 3 bases and J dropped 2 bases, with 12 bases sitting between them. The CDR3 coding sequence is TGCGCCAGCAGCTGGGCACCAGGGGCTGGAAACACCATATATTTT. Protein sequence: CASSWAPGAGNTIYF.

V is TRBV6-5 and J is TRBJ1-2; the D is unclear. Germline assignment: CDR1 MNHEY and CDR2 SVGAGI. Trimming left V 5 bases short and J 2 bases short, with 12 bases between. The CDR3 covers 14 residues. The CDR3 DNA is TGTGCCAGCAGTCGCCCCGGGGTGAACTATGGCTACACCTTC. This translates into CASSRPGVNYGYTF.

The chain joins TRBV18 to TRBJ1-1, with D possibly matching TRBD1 (6 bases). CDR1 and CDR2 from the germline V gene are KGHSH and LQKENI. V shed 6 bases and J shed 1 base, with 12 bases lying between them. The CDR3 has 14 residues. This CDR3 reads CASSPKQGNTEAFF. CDR3 bases: TGTGCCAGCTCTCCCAAACAGGGGAACACTGAAGCTTTCTTT.

The chain links TRBV9 to TRBJ2-1; 10 nucleotides match TRBD2. The germline V gene has CDR1 SGDLS and CDR2 YYNGEE. J gave up 6 bases and V 4 bases, and 13 bases lay outside the gene matches. This CDR3 has 17 amino acids. CDR3 coding DNA: TGTGCCAGCAGCTCAACCCGGACTAGCGGTAATACCAATGAGCAGTTCTTC. It encodes CASSSTRTSGNTNEQFF.

This clone was seen only a few times. The rearrangement joins TRBV18 to TRBJ1-3, with 12 positions matching TRBD1. Trimming cost V 2 bases and J 0 bases; bases outside gene matches: 5. CDR3 length equals 18 residues. Germline assignment: CDR1 KGHSH and CDR2 LQKENI. The CDR3 DNA follows: TGTGCCAGCTCACCAACTACGGGACAGGGGGCCTCTGGAAACACCATATATTTT. It translates to CASSPTTGQGASGNTIYF. The variable domain in full, with the rest retrieved from reference TRBV18 and TRBJ1-3, is NAGVMQNPRHLVRRRGQEARLRCSPMKGHSHVYWYRQLPEEGLKFMVYLQKENIIDESGMPKERFSAEFPKEGPSILRIQQVVRGDSAAYFCASSPTTGQGASGNTIYFGEGSWLTVV.

This clone has only a few counts. The chain carries TRBV18 and TRBJ2-1, with a tentative D call TRBD2 (6 bases). Germline V lookup: CDR1 KGHSH, CDR2 LQKENI. V shed 1 base and J shed 6 bases, with 10 bases lying between them. The CDR3 is 14 amino acids. The CDR3 nucleotides are TGTGCCAGCTCACCACTAGCGGCTCCCAATGAGCAGTTCTTC. Protein: CASSPLAAPNEQFF.

This clone was seen a few times. The chain has TRBV30 and TRBJ2-5, with D perhaps TRBD2 (6 bases). The CDR3 totals 12 residues. Looked up from germline, CDR1 is GTSNPN and CDR2 is SVGIG (reference sequence). V shed 5 bases and J shed 5 bases, with 12 bases lying between them. DNA of the CDR3: TGTGCCTGGGGGGACTTGGTGGAGACCCAGTACTTC. It yields the protein CAWGDLVETQYF.

V usage is TRBV9 and J usage is TRBJ2-5; D might be TRBD1 (6 bases). CDR1 SGDLS and CDR2 YYNGEE come from the germline V gene. V was shortened by 0 bases and J by 5 bases, with 14 bases between the two germline ends. This CDR3 is built from 15 residues. The CDR3 loop is CASSVATGPGETQYF. The CDR3 nucleotides read TGTGCCAGCAGCGTAGCCACAGGGCCTGGGGAGACCCAGTACTTC.